The source of this T cell receptor beta chain is a study of memory CD4+ T cells and cytomegalovirus serostatus. Study-level information: Healthy Belgian adult donors included about 10 CMV-positive and 20 to 30 CMV-negative people.

The method was immunoSEQ multiplex PCR; TCRdb's version includes in-frame clones alone and lacks a portion of them. The sample lists roughly 60,000 clones, about three quarters occurring once. Study findings and constraints: A US-trained random forest predicted CMV serostatus with median AUC around 0.92. CD4+ memory repertoires contained about 40% of the roughly 160 reported CMV TCRbeta sequences.

As regards this clone: The antigen is not known.

The sort gate was single viable CD3+CD4+CD8-CD45RO+ cells for memory CD4+ T cells. CMV serostatus came from serum IgG against pp150, pp28, p38, p52. Sequencing was carried out using memory CD4+ T cells from blood. The sequence derives from an adult in good health and CMV-seronegative.

The chain's CDR3 is CAWSKVGARTDTQYF. Written as DNA, the CDR3 is TGTGCCTGGAGTAAGGTGGGAGCCCGCACAGATACGCAGTATTTT. The genes are TRBV30 and TRBJ2-3, with D possibly TRBD2 on 5 matching bases. The CDR3 consists of 15 residues. Germline CDR1 reads GTSNPN; CDR2 reads SVGIG (reference sequence). V lost 2 bases, J lost 1 base, and 13 bases lay in between.